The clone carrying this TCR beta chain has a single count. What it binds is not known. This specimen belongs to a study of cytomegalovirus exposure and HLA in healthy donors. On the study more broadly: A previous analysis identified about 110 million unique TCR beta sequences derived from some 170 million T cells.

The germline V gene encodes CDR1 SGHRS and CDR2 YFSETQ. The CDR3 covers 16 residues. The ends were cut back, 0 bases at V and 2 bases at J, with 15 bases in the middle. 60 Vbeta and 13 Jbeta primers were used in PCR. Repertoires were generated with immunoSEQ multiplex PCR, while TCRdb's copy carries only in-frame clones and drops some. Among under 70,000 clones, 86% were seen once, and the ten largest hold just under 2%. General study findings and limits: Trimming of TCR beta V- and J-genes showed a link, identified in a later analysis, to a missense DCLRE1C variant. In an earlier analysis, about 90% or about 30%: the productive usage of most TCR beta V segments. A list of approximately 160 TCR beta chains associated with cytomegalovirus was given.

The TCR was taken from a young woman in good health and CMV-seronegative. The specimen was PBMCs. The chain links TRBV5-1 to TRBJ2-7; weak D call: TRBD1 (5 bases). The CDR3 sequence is CASSLVRPTRAYEQYF. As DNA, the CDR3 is TGCGCCAGCAGCTTGGTTCGGCCGACCAGGGCCTACGAGCAGTACTTC.